This record concerns one TCR beta chain sequence. Its antigen is as yet unknown. The beta constant-region primer was an equimolar mix of two oligonucleotides covering TRBC1 and TRBC2. The ligated cDNA underwent four PCR rounds using SP2 and nested alpha and beta constant-region primers. TCRdb independently ran MiXCR on the UMI-ligation and nested PCR reads; one entry per CDR3 protein. The sample shows just over 80,000 distinct CDR3 sequences, approximately 9.2% of them seen only once. This record belongs to a study of naive and memory T cell subsets. The CDR3 sequence is 17 residues long. J lost 4 bases, V lost 4 bases, and 13 bases had no gene match. Study-level results: A few larger clonotypes appeared in naive repertoires, especially CD8, possibly memory cells re-expressing CD45RA. Findings for naive and memory subsets could not be checked against ground truth.

CMV status came from CD4+ IFNgamma after overnight CMV lysate stimulation. Cells stained for CD3, CD4, CD8, CD45RA, CD27 and viability were sorted into four CD45RA/CD27 subsets. This receptor was obtained from a human donor in good health. The chain links TRBV12-3 or TRBV12-4 to TRBJ2-7; TRBD2 aligns across 10 bases. Sequenced input: naive CD8+ T cells from blood. The CDR3 region has the DNA TGTGCCAGCAGTTCGTCCTCACCTAGCGGGAGATATTACGAGCAGTACTTC. This encodes CASSSSSPSGRYYEQYF.